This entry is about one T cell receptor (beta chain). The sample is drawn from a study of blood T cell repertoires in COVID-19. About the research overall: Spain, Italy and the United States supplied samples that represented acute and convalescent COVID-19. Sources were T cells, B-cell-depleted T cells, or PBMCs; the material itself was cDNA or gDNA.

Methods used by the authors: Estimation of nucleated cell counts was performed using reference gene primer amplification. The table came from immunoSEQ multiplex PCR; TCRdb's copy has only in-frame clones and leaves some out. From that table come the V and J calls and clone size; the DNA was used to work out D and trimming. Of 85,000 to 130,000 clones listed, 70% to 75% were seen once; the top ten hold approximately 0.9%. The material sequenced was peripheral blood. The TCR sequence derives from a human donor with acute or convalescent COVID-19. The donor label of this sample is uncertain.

The CDR3, as DNA: TGCGCCAGTGCAGGGAGCACAGATACGCAGTATTTT. Translated, it gives CASAGSTDTQYF. The rearrangement uses TRBV10-1 and TRBJ2-3, with TRBD1 as a possible D gene (5 bases). The germline V and J ends were trimmed by 9 bases and 0 bases, with 7 bases remaining between them. The length of the CDR3 is 12 residues. Germline assignment: CDR1 WNHNN and CDR2 SYGVQD (reference sequence).